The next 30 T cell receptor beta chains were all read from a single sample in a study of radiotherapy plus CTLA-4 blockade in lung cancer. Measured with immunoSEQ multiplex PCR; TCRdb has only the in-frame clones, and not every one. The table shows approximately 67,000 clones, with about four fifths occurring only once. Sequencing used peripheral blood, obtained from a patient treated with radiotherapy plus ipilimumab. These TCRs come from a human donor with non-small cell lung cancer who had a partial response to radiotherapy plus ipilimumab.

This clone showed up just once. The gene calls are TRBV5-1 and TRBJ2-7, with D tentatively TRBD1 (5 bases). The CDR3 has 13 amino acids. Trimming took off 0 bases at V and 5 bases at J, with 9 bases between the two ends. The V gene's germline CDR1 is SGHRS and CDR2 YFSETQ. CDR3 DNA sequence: TGCGCCAGCAGCTTGGGGGGCGTGGACGAGCAGTACTTC. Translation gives CASSLGGVDEQYF. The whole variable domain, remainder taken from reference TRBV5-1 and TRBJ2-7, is KAGVTQTPRYLIKTRGQQVTLSCSPISGHRSVSWYQQTPGQGLQFLFEYFSETQRNKGNFPGRFSGRQFSNSRSEMNVSTLELGDSALYLCASSLGGVDEQYFGPGTRLTVT.

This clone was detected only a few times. The CDR3 loop reads CASSLLRQGGLGTDTQYF. In nucleotides, the CDR3 is TGTGCCAGCAGCTTATTGCGGCAGGGGGGTTTAGGCACAGATACGCAGTATTTT. The V call is TRBV7-3, the J call TRBJ2-3, with TRBD1 as a possible D gene (7 bases). V lost 2 bases to trimming and J lost 1 base, with 19 bases between them. CDR3 length: 18 residues. Germline V CDR1 and CDR2: SGHTA, FQGTGA.

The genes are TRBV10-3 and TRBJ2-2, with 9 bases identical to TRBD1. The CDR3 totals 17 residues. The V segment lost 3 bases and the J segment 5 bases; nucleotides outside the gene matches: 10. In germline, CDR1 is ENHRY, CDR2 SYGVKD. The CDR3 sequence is CAISERSPGQGTGELFF. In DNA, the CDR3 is TGTGCCATCAGTGAACGGTCCCCGGGACAGGGAACCGGGGAGCTGTTTTTT.

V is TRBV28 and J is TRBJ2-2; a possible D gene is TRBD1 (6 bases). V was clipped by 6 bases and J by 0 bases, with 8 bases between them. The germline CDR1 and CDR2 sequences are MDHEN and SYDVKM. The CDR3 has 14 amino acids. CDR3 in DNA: TGTGCCAGCAGCGAGGGGGCGAACACCGGGGAGCTGTTTTTT. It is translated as CASSEGANTGELFF.

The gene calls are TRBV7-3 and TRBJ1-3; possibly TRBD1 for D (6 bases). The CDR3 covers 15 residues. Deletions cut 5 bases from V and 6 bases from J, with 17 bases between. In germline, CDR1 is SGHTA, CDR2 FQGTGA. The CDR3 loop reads CASSKSAGGENTIYF. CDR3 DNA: TGTGCCAGCAGCAAATCGGCGGGGGGCGAAAACACCATATATTTT.

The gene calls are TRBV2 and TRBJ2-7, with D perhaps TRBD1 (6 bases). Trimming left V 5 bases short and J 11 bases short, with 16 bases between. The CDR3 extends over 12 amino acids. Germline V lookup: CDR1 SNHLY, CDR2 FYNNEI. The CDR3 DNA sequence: TGTGCCAGCAGTCCGGACAGTCCAAAGGAGTACTTC. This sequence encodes CASSPDSPKEYF.

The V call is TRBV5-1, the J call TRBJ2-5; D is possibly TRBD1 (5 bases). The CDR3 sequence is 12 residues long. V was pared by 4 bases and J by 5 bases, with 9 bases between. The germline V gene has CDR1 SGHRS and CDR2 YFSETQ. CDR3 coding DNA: TGCGCCAGCAGCCGACAGTTCGAGACCCAGTACTTC. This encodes CASSRQFETQYF.

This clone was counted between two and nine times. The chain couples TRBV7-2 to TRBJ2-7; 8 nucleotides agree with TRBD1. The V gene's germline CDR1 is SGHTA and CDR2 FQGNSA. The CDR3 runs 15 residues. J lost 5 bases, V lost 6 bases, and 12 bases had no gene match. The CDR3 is CASRRPGGNQDEQYF. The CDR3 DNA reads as TGTGCCAGCAGAAGGCCAGGGGGCAACCAGGACGAGCAGTACTTC.

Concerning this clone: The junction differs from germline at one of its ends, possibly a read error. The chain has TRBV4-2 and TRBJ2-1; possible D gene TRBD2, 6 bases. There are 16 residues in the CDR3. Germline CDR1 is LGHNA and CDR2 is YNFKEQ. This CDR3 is CASSQVWDSSDNEQFF. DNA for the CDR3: TGTGCCAGCAGCCAAGTATGGGACTCCTCCGACAATGAGCAGTTCTTC.

The CDR3 protein is CASSLVQGKETQYF. For the CDR3, the DNA is TGCGCCAGCAGCTTGGTTCAGGGGAAAGAGACCCAGTACTTC. This chain joins TRBV5-1 and TRBJ2-5; tentative D call: TRBD1 (6 bases). This CDR3 contains 14 residues. Trimming took off 0 bases at V and 3 bases at J, with 9 bases between the two ends. Germline CDR1 reads SGHRS; CDR2 reads YFSETQ.

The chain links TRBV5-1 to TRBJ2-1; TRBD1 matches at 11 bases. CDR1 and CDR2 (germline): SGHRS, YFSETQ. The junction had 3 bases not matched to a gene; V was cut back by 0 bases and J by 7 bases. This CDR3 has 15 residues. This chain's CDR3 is CASSLGDRGWNEQFF. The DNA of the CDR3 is TGCGCCAGCAGCTTGGGGGACAGGGGGTGGAATGAGCAGTTCTTC.

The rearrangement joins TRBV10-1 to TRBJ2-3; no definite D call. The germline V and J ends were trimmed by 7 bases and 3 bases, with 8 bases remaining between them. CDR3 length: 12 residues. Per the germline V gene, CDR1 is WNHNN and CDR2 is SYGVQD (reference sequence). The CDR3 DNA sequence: TGCGCCAGCATGGGCACGACAGATACGCAGTATTTT. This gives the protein CASMGTTDTQYF.

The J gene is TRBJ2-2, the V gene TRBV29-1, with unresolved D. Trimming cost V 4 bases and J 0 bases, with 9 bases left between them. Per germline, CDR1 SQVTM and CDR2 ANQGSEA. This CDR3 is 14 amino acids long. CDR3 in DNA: TGCAGCGTTGGAAAAGACACGAACACCGGGGAGCTGTTTTTT. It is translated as CSVGKDTNTGELFF.

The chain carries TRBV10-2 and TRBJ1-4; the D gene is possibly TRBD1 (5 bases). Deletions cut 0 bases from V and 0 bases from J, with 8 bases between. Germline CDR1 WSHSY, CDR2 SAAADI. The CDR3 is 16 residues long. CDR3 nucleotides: TGCGCCAGCAGTGAGTCTGGAGGGGCAACTAATGAAAAACTGTTTTTT. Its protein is CASSESGGATNEKLFF.

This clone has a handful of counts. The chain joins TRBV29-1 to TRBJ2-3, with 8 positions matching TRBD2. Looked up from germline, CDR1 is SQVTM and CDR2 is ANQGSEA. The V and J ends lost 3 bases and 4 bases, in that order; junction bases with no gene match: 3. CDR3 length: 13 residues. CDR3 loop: CSVDRRGADTQYF. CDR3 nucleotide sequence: TGCAGCGTTGATCGGCGGGGGGCAGATACGCAGTATTTT.

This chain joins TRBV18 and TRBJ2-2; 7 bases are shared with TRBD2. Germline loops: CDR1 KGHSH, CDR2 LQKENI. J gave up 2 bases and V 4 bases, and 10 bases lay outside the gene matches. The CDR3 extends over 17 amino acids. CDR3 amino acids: CASSRSGTGGNTGELFF. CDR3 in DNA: TGTGCCAGCTCACGCTCCGGGACGGGAGGTAACACCGGGGAGCTGTTTTTT. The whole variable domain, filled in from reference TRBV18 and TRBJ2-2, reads NAGVMQNPRHLVRRRGQEARLRCSPMKGHSHVYWYRQLPEEGLKFMVYLQKENIIDESGMPKERFSAEFPKEGPSILRIQQVVRGDSAAYFCASSRSGTGGNTGELFFGEGSRLTVL.

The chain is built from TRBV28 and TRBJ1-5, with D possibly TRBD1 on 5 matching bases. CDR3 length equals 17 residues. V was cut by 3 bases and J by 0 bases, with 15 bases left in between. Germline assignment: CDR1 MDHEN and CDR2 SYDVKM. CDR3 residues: CASSFPGGRDSNQPQHF. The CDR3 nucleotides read TGTGCCAGCAGTTTCCCTGGGGGGAGAGATAGCAATCAGCCCCAGCATTTT.

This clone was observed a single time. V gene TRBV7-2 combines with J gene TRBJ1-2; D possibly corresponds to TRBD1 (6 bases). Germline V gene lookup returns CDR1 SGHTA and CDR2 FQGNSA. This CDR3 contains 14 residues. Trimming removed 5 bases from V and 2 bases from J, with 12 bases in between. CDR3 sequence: CASSPDRRNYGYTF. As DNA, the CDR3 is TGTGCCAGCAGCCCCGACAGGAGAAACTATGGCTACACCTTC.

CDR3 amino acids: CASSLRAGVETQYF. The CDR3 DNA sequence: TGCGCCAGCAGCTTGAGGGCAGGGGTGGAGACCCAGTACTTC. The J gene is TRBJ2-5, the V gene TRBV5-1; the D gene is possibly TRBD1 (6 bases). Germline values: CDR1 SGHRS, CDR2 YFSETQ. Trimming shortened V by 1 base and J by 5 bases, and 12 bases separated the two germline ends. The CDR3 runs to 14 residues.

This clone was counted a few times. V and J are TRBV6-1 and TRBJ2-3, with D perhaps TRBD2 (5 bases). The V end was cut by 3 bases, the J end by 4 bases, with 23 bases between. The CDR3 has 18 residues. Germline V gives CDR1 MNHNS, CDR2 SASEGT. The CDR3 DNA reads TGTGCCAGCAGTGACCCGACCCGGGCGGGTGCTGTCGCAGATACGCAGTATTTT. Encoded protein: CASSDPTRAGAVADTQYF.

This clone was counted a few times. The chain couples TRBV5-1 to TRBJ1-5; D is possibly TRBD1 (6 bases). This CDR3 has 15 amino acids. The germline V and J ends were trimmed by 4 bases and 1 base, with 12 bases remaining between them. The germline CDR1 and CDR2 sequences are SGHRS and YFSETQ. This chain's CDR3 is CASSLGGQSNQPQHF. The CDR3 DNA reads TGCGCCAGCAGCCTGGGGGGACAAAGCAATCAGCCCCAGCATTTT.

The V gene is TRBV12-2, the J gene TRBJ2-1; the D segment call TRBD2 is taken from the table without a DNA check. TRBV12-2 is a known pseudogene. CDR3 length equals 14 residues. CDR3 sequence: CASRLAGGRNEQFF. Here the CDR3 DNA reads TGTGCAAGTCGCTTAGCCGGGGGGAGGAATGAGCAGTTCTTC.

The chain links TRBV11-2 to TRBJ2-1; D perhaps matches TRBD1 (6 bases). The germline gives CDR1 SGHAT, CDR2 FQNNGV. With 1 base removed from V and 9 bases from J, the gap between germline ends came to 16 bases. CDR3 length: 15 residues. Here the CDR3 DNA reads TGTGCCAGCAGCTTAGGGCAGGGGATATTGGGTGAGCAGTTCTTC. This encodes CASSLGQGILGEQFF.

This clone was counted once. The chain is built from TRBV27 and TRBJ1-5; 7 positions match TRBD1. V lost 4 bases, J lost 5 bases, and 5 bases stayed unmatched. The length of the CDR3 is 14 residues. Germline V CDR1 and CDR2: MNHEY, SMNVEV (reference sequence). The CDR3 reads CASSSGQAYQPQHF. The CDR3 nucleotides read TGTGCCAGCAGTTCCGGACAGGCCTATCAGCCCCAGCATTTT.

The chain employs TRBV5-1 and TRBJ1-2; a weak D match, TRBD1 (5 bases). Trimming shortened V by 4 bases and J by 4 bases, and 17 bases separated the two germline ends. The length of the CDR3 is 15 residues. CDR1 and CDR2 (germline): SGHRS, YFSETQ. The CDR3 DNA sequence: TGCGCCAGCAGCGCTGTCGGACCGGGGGGCTATGGCTACACCTTC. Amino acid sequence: CASSAVGPGGYGYTF.

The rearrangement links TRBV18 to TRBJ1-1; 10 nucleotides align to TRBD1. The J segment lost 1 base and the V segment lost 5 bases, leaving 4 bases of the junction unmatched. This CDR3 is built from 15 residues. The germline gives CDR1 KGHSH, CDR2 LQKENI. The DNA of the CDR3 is TGTGCCAGCTCAGGGACAGGGGTCCCGAACACTGAAGCTTTCTTT. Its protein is CASSGTGVPNTEAFF.

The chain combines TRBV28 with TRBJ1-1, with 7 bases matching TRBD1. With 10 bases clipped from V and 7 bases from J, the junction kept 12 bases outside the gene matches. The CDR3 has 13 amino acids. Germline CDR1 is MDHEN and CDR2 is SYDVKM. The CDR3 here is CATIQGNADEAFF. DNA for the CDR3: TGTGCCACCATACAGGGGAATGCGGATGAAGCTTTCTTT.

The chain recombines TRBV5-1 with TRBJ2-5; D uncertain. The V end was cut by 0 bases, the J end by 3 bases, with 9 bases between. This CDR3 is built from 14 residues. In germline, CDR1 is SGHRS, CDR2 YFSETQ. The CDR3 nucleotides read TGCGCCAGCAGCTTGGCAAGAGAGAAAGAGACCCAGTACTTC. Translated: CASSLAREKETQYF.

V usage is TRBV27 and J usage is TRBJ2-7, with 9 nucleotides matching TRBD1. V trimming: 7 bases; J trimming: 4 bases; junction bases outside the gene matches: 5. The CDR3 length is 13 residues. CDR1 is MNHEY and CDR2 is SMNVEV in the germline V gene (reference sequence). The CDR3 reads CASKRQGGYEQYF. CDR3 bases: TGTGCCAGCAAGAGACAGGGGGGTTACGAGCAGTACTTC.

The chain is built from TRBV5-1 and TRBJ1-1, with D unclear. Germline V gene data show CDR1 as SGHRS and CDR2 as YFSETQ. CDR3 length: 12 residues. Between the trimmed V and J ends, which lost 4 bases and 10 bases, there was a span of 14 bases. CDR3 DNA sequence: TGCGCCAGCAGCATGGAAAGAGAGGCAGCTTTCTTT. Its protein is CASSMEREAAFF.